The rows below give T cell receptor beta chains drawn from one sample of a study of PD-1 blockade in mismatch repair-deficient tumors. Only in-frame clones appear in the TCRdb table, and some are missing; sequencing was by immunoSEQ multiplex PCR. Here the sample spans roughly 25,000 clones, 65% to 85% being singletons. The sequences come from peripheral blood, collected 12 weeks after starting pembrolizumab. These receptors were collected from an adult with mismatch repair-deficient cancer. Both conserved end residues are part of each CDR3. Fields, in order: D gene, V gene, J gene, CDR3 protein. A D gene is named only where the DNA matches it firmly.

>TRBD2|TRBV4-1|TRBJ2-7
CASSQVPAGDYEQYF
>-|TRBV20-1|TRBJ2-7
CSASAEFEQYF
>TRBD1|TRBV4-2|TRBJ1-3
CASSQDRGNGNTIYF
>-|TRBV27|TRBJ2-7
CASSLSGGYEQYF
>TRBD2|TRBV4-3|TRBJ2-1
CASSSIYSGNLYNEQFF
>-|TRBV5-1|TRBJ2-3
CASSYSATSTDTQYF
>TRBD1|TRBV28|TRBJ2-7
CASSSGQGSPYEQYF
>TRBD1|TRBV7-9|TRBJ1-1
CASSARDRLLPEAFF
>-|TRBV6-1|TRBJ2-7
CASSEASSYEQYF
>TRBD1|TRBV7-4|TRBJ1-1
CASSFGTGRWIGFKNTEAFF
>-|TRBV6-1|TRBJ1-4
CASRGKGTNEKLFF
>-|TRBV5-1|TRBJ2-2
CASSLTGTYTGELFF
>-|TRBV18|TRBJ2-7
CASSPRGNEQYF
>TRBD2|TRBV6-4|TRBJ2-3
CASRGTSGRKLPVTDTQYF
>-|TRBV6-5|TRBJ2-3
CASWGGRTDTQYF
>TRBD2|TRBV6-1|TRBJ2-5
CASSEASGSSETQYF